The clone carrying this T cell receptor (beta chain) has at least ten counts. Lacking the conserved final phenylalanine or tryptophan, this CDR3 likely reflects a read error. These data originate in a study of T cells in Graves' hyperthyroidism and ophthalmopathy. Study in general: At the time of initial diagnosis and before any treatment, peripheral blood was collected.

TCR beta CDR3 regions were amplified from RNA. HTBI primers were the set used in a first-round RT-PCR of the TCR CDR3. TCRdb re-called the multiplex PCR reads through MiXCR, storing one row per CDR3 protein. The sample lists about half a million distinct CDR3 sequences, under 25% occurring once. The CDR3 has 14 amino acids. The V end lost 1 base, the J end lost 1 base, and 10 bases lay between the germline ends. Germline CDR1 and CDR2: DFQATT and SNEGSKA (reference sequence). The sample was blood. This chain uses TRBV20-1 with TRBJ1-2; D is possibly TRBD1 (5 bases). The sequence was collected from a man aged 18-30 years with Graves' hyperthyroidism. The DNA of the CDR3 is TGCAGTGCTAGAGGGGAGACAGATAACTATGGCTACACCTCC. Amino acids: CSARGETDNYGYTS.